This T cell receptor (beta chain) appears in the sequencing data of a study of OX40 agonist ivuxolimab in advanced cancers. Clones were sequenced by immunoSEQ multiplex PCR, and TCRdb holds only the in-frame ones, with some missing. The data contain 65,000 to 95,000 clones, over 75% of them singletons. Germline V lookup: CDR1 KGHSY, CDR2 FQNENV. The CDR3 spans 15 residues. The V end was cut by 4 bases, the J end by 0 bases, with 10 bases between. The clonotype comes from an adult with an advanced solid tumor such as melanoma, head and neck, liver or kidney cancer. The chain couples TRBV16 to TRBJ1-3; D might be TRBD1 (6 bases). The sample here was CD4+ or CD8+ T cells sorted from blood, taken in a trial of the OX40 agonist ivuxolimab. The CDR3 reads CASSRGADSGNTIYF. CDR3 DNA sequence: TGTGCCAGCAGCCGGGGGGCCGACTCTGGAAACACCATATATTTT.